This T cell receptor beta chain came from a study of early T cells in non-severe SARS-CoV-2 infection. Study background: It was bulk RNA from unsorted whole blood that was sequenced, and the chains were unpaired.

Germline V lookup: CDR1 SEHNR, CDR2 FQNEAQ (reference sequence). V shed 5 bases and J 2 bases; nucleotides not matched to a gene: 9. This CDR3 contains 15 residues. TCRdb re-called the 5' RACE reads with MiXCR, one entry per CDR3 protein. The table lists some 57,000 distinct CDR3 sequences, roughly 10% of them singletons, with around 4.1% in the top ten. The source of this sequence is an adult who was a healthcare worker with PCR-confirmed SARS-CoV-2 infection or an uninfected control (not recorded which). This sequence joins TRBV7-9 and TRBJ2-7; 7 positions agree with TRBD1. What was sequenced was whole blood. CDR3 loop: CASSPRRDSTYEQYF. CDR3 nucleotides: TGTGCCAGCAGCCCTAGAAGGGACAGTACCTACGAGCAGTACTTC.